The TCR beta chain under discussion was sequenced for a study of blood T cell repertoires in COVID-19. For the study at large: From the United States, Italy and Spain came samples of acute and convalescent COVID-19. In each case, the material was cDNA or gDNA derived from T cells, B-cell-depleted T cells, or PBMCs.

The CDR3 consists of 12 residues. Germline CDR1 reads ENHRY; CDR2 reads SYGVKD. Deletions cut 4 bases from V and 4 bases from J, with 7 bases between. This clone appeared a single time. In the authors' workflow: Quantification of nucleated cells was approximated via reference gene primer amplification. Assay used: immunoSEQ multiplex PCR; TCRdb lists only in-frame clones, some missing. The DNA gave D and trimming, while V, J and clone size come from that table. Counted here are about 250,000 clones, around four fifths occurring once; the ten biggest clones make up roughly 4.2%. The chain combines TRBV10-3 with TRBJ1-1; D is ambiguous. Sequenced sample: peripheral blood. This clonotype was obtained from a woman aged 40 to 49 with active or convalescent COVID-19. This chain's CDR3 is CAISGVATEAFF. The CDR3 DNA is TGTGCCATCAGTGGGGTAGCCACTGAAGCTTTCTTT.